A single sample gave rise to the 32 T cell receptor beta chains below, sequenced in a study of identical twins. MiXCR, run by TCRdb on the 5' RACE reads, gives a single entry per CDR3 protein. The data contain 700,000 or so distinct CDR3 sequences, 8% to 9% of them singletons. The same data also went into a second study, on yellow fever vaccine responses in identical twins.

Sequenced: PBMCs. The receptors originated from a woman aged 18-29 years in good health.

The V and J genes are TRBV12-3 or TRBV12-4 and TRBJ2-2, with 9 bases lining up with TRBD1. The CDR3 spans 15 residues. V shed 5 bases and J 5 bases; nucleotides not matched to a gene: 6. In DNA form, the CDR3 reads TGTGCCAGCAGTGTGACAGGGGGGAAAACCGGGGAGCTGTTTTTT. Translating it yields CASSVTGGKTGELFF.

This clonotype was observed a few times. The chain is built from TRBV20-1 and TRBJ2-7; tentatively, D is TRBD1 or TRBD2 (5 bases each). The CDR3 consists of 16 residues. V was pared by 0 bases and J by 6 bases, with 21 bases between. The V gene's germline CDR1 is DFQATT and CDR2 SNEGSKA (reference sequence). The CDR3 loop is CSARDQVGERSREQYF. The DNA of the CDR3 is TGCAGTGCTAGAGATCAGGTGGGGGAGAGAAGCCGCGAGCAGTACTTC.

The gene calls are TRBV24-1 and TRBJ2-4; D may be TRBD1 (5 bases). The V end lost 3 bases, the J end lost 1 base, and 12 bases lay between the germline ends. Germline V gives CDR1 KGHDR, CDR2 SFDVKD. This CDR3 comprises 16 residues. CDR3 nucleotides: TGTGCCACCAGTGATGGGGAACAGGCCGCCAAAAACATTCAGTACTTC. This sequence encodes CATSDGEQAAKNIQYF.

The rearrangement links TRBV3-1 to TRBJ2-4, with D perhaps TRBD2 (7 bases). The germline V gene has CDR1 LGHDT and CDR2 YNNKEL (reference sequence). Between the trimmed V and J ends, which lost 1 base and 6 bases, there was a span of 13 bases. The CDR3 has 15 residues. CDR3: CASSQVEGGLNIQYF. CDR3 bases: TGTGCCAGCAGCCAAGTAGAGGGGGGGTTAAACATTCAGTACTTC.

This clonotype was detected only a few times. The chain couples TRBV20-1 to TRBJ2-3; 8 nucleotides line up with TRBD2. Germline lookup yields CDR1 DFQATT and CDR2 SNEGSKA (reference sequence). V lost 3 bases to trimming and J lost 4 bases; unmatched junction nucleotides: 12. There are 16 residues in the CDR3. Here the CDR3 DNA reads TGCAGTGCTAGGAGGGGCGGGAGGTCTATCTCAGATACGCAGTATTTT. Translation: CSARRGGRSISDTQYF.

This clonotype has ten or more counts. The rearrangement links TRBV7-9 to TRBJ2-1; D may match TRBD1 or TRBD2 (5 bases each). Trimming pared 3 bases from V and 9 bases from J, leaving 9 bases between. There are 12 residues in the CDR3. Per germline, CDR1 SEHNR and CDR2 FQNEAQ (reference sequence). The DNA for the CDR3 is TGTGCCAGCAGCTTGTTTGGGGGTGAGCAGTTCTTC. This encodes CASSLFGGEQFF.

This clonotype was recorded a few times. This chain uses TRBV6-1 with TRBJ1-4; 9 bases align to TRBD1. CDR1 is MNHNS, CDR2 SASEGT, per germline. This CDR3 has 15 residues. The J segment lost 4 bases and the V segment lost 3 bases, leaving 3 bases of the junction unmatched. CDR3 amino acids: CASSDGQGNNEKLFF. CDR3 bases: TGTGCCAGCAGTGACGGACAGGGGAATAATGAAAAACTGTTTTTT.

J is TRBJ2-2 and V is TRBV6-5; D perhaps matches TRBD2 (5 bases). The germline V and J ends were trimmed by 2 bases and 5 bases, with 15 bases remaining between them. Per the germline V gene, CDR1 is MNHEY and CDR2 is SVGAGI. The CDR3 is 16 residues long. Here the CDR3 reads CASSYTVFGETGELFF. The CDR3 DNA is TGTGCCAGCAGTTACACGGTGTTCGGGGAAACCGGGGAGCTGTTTTTT.

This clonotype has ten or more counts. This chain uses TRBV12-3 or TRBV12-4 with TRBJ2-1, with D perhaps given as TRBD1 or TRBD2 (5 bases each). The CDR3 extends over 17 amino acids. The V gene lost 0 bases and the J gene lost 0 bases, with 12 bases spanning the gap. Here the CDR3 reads CASSLAGVGSSYNEQFF. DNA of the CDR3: TGTGCCAGCAGTTTAGCGGGGGTGGGAAGCTCCTACAATGAGCAGTTCTTC.

The CDR3 loop reads CASSWERETYNEQFF. CDR3 DNA sequence: TGCGCCAGCAGCTGGGAGCGGGAGACGTACAATGAGCAGTTCTTC. V is TRBV5-1 and J is TRBJ2-1; 8 bases fit TRBD2. CDR1 is SGHRS and CDR2 is YFSETQ in the germline V gene. The CDR3 length is 15 residues. V was pared by 3 bases and J by 4 bases, with 6 bases of the junction left unmatched.

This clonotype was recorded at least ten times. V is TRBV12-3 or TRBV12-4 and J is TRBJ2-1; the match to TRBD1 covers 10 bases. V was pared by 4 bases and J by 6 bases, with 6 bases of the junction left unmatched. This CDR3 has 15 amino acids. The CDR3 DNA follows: TGTGCCAGCAGTTACTCCGGGACAGGGGCCAATGAGCAGTTCTTC. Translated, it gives CASSYSGTGANEQFF.

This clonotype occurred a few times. CDR3 protein: CASSYGTGGGEQYF. The CDR3 region has the DNA TGTGCCAGCAGCTATGGGACAGGGGGAGGCGAGCAGTACTTC. J is TRBJ2-7 and V is TRBV5-6; TRBD1 matches at 11 bases. CDR1 and CDR2 (germline): SGHDT, YYEEEE. CDR3 length: 14 residues. V dropped 3 bases and J dropped 6; count of bases not matched to a gene: 5. The full variable domain, rest sourced from reference TRBV5-6 and TRBJ2-7, is DAGVTQSPTHLIKTRGQQVTLRCSPKSGHDTVSWYQQALGQGPQFIFQYYEEEERQRGNFPDRFSGHQFPNYSSELNVNALLLGDSALYLCASSYGTGGGEQYFGPGTRLTVT.

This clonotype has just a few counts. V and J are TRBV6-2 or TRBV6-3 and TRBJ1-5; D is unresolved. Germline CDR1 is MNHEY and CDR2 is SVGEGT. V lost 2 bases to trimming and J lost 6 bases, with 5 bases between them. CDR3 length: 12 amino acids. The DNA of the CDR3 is TGTGCCAGCAGTTACACGGTTCAGCCCCAGCATTTT. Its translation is CASSYTVQPQHF.

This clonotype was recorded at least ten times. In DNA form, the CDR3 reads TGTGCCAGCAGCCAGGCGAGGGGGGAGCTGTTTTTT. Its translation is CASSQARGELFF. The chain combines TRBV3-1 with TRBJ2-2; D unclear. Trimming shortened V by 3 bases and J by 8 bases, and 7 bases separated the two germline ends. The germline gives CDR1 LGHDT, CDR2 YNNKEL (reference sequence). The CDR3 is 12 amino acids.

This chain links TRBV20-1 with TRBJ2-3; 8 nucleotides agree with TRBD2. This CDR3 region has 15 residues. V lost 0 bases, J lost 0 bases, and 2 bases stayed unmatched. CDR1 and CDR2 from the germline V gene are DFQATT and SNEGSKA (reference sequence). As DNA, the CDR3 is TGCAGTGCTAGAGAGCGGGGGGTGAGCACAGATACGCAGTATTTT. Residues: CSARERGVSTDTQYF.

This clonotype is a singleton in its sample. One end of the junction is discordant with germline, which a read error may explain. The CDR3, as DNA: TGTGCCAGCAGATTAGAACCTAGCGGGAGAGCGGACACCGGGGAGCTGTTTTTT. It yields the protein CASRLEPSGRADTGELFF. This rearrangement joins TRBV7-8 to TRBJ2-2, with TRBD2 identical over 10 bases. Germline V gene lookup returns CDR1 SGHVS and CDR2 FQNEAQ. There are 18 residues in the CDR3.

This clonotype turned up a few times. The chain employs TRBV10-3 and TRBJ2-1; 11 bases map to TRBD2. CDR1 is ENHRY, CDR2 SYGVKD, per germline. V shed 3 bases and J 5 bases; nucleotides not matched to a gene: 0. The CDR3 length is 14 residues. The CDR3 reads CAISELAGDNEQFF. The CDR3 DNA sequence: TGTGCCATCAGTGAACTAGCGGGGGACAATGAGCAGTTCTTC.

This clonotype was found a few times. The chain's CDR3 is CASSSGTGNSETQYF. CDR3 coding DNA: TGCGCCAGCAGCTCCGGGACAGGGAACTCAGAGACCCAGTACTTC. The J gene is TRBJ2-5, the V gene TRBV5-1, with 9 bases identical to TRBD1. The CDR3 covers 15 residues. Germline V lookup: CDR1 SGHRS, CDR2 YFSETQ. The V and J ends lost 3 bases and 4 bases, in that order; junction bases with no gene match: 7.

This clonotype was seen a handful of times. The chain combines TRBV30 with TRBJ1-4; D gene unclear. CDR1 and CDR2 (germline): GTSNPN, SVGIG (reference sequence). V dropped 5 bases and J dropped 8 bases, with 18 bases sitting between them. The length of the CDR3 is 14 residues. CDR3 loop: CAWHRGQAEEKLFF. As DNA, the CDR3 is TGTGCCTGGCATCGTGGGCAGGCTGAAGAAAAACTGTTTTTT.

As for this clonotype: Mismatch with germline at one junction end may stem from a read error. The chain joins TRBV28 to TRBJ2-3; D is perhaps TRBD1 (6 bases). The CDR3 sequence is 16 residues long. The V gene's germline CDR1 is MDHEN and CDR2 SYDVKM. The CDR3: CTSSDPGARGTDTQYF. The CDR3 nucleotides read TGTACCAGCAGTGATCCAGGGGCGAGGGGCACAGATACGCAGTATTTT.

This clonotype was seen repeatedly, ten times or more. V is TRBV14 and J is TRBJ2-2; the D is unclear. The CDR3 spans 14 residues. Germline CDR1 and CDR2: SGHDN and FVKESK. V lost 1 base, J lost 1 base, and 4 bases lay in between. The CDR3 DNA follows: TGTGCCAGCAGCCAAGTTTGGAACACCGGGGAGCTGTTTTTT. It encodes CASSQVWNTGELFF.

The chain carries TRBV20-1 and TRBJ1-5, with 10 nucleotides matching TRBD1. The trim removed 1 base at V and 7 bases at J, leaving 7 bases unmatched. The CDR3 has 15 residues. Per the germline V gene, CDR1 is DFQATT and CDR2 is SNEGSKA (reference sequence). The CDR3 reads CSARVGQGREQPQHF. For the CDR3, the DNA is TGCAGTGCTAGAGTGGGACAGGGGAGAGAACAGCCCCAGCATTTT.

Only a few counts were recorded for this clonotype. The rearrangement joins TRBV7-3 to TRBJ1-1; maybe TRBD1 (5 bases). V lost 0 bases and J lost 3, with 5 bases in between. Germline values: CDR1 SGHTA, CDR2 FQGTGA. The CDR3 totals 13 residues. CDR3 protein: CASSLTRDTEAFF. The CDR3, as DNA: TGTGCCAGCAGCTTAACCAGGGACACTGAAGCTTTCTTT.

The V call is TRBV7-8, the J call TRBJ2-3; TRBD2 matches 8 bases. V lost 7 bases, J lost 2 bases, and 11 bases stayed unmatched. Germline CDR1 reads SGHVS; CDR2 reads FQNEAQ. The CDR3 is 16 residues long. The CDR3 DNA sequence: TGTGCCAGCATCTCATTAGCGGGATCATACACAGATACGCAGTATTTT. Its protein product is CASISLAGSYTDTQYF.

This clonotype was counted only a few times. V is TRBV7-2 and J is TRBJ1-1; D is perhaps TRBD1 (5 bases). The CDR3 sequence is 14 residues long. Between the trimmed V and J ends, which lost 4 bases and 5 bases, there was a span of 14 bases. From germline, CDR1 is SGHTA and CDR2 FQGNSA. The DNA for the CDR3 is TGTGCCAGCAGCTCCACGAGGGGCTATACTGAAGCTTTCTTT. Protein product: CASSSTRGYTEAFF.

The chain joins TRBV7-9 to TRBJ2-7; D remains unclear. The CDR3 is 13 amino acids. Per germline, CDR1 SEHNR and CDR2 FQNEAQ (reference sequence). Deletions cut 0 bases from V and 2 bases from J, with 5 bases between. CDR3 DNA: TGTGCCAGCAGCTTAGCGAATCCCTACGAGCAGTACTTC. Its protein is CASSLANPYEQYF.

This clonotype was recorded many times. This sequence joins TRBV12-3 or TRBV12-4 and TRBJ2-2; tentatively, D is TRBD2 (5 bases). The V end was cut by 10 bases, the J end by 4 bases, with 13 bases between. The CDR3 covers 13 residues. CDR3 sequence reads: CATGESSTGELFF. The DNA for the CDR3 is TGTGCCACCGGGGAAAGTAGCACCGGGGAGCTGTTTTTT.

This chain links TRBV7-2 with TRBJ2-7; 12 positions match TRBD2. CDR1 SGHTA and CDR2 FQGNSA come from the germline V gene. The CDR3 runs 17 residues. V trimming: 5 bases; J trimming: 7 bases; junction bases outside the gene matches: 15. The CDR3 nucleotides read TGTGCCAGCAGCCAGATTAGACTAGCGGGGGCCCAGTGGGAGCAGTACTTC. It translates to CASSQIRLAGAQWEQYF.

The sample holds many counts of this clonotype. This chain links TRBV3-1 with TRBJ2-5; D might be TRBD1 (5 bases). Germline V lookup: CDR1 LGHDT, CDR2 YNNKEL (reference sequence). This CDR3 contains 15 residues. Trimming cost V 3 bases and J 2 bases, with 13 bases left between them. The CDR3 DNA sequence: TGTGCCAGCAGCCAGTACATTGGACAACAAGAGACCCAGTACTTC. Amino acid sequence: CASSQYIGQQETQYF.

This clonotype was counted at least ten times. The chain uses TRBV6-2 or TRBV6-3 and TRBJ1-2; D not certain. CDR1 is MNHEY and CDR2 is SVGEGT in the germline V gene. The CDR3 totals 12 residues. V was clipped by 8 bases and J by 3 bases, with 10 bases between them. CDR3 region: CASDRGDYGYTF. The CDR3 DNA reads TGTGCCAGCGACCGTGGGGACTATGGCTACACCTTC.

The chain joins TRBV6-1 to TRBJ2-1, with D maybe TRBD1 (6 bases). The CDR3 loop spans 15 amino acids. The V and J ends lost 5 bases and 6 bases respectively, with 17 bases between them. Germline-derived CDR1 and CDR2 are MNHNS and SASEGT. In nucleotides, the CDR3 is TGTGCCAGCAGTCCACTGGGGGCAGTAGCCAATGAGCAGTTCTTC. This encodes CASSPLGAVANEQFF.

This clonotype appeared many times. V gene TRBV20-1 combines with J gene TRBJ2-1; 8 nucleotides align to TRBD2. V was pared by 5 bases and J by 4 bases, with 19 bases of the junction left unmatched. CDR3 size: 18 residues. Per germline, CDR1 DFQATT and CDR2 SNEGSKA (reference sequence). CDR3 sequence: CSAEMGGGSGGGYNEQFF. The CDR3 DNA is TGCAGTGCTGAGATGGGTGGGGGATCGGGGGGGGGATACAATGAGCAGTTCTTC.